This T cell receptor beta chain was identified during a study of beta chain features in type 1 diabetes. Study results and limitations: Naive, central memory and regulatory TCRB repertoires appeared more similar among patients than healthy donors. TCRB CDR3s from Type 1 diabetes patients were moderately but significantly shorter in all four CD4+ subsets.

Staining for CD45RO/CCR7/CD25/CD127/CD95/CD27 allowed sorting of CD4+ naive, central memory, regulatory and stem cell-like memory cells. V was trimmed by 4 bases and J by 6 bases, leaving 19 bases between them. From germline, CDR1 is GTSNPN and CDR2 SVGIG (reference sequence). This CDR3 contains 14 residues. Every isolated RNA sample was fully reverse transcribed, so sequencing captured expressed TCRB transcripts. The method was immunoSEQ multiplex PCR; TCRdb's version includes in-frame clones alone and lacks a portion of them. Among some 120,000 clones listed, 15% to 20% were seen once. About this clone: Its cognate antigen is unknown.

The receptor was isolated from a man younger than 35 with type 1 diabetes. Sequencing was done on a sample of central memory CD4+ T cells from blood. The chain joins TRBV30 to TRBJ2-7; the D is unclear. In nucleotides, the CDR3 is TGTGCCTGGATATCTGGCTTTTCTCCCGGCGAGCAGTACTTC. Amino acid sequence: CAWISGFSPGEQYF.